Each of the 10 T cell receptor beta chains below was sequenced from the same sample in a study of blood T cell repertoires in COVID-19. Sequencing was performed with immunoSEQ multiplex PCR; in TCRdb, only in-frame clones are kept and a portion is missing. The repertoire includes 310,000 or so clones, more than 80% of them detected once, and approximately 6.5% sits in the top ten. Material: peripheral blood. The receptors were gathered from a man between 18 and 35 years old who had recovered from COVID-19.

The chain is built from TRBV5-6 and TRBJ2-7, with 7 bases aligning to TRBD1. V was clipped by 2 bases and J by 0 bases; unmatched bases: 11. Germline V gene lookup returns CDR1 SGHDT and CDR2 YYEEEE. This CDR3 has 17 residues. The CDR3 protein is CASSLLTSTGSSYEQYF. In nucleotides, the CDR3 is TGTGCCAGCAGCTTACTAACTTCGACAGGGAGCTCCTACGAGCAGTACTTC.

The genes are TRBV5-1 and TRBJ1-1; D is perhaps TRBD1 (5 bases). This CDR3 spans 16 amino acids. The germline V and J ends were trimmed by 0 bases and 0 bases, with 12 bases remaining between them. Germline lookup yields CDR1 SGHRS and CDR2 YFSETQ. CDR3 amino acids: CASSLALSGLNTEAFF. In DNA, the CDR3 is TGCGCCAGCAGCTTGGCGCTGTCAGGGTTGAACACTGAAGCTTTCTTT.

CDR3 loop: CAISERDITTNEKLFF. DNA for the CDR3: TGTGCCATCAGTGAGCGGGACATAACAACTAATGAAAAACTGTTTTTT. The rearrangement uses TRBV10-3 and TRBJ1-4, with D maybe TRBD1 (6 bases). The CDR3 runs 16 residues. Trimming shortened V by 2 bases and J by 0 bases, and 10 bases separated the two germline ends. Germline CDR1 ENHRY, CDR2 SYGVKD.

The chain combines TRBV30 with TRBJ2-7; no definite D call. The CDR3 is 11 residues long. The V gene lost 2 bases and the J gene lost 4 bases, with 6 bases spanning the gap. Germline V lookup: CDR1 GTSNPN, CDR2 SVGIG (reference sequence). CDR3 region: CAWSSGYEQYF. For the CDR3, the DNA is TGTGCCTGGAGTTCAGGATACGAGCAGTACTTC.

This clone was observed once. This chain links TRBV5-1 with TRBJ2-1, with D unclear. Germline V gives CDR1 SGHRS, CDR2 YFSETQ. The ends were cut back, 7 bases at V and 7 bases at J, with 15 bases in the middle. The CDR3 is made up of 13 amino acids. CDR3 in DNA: TGCGCCAGCGCCTCTTATGGCTTGAATGAGCAGTTCTTC. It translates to CASASYGLNEQFF.

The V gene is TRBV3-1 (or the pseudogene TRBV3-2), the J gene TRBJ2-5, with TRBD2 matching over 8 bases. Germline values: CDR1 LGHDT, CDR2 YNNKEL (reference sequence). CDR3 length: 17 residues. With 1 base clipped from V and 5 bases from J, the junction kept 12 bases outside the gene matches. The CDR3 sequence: CASSQGLRAGVQETQYF. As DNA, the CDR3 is TGTGCCAGCAGCCAAGGCCTCCGAGCGGGAGTTCAGGAGACCCAGTACTTC.

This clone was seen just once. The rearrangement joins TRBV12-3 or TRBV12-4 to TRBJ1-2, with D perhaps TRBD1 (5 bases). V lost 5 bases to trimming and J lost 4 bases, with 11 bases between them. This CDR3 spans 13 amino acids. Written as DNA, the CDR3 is TGTGCCAGCAGTCAACAGGCTGGCTATGGCTACACCTTC. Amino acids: CASSQQAGYGYTF.

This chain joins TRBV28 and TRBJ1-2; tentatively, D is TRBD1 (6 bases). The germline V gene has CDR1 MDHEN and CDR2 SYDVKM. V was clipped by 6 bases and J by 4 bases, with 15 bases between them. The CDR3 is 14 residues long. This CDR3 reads CASSLTGPLYGYTF. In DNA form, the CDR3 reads TGTGCCAGCAGCCTGACAGGCCCTCTCTATGGCTACACCTTC.

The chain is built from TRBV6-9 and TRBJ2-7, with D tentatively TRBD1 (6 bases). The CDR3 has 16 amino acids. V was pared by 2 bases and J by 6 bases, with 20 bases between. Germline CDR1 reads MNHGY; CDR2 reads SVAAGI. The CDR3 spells CASSYRGGGISTEQYF. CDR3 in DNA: TGTGCCAGCAGTTATCGAGGGGGTGGGATTTCGACCGAGCAGTACTTC.

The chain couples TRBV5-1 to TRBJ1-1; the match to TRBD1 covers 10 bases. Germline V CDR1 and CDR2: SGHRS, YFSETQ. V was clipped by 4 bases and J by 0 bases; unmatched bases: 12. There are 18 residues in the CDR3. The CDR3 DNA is TGCGCCAGCAGCCCGACAGGGGGCCGCGCGCCGATGAACACTGAAGCTTTCTTT. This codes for CASSPTGGRAPMNTEAFF.